One T cell receptor (beta chain) is described in this entry. Its target is unknown. J lost 7 bases, V lost 2 bases, and 11 bases had no gene match. This CDR3 has 16 residues. Germline loops: CDR1 SGHTA, CDR2 FQGNSA. The sample comes from a study of cytomegalovirus exposure and HLA in healthy donors. Study conclusions and caveats: An analysis was carried out later, and it reportedly showed fewer N-insertions in an Asian-associated ancestry cluster than the approximately 670-donor mean. TCR beta V- and J-gene trimming was later associated with a missense DCLRE1C variant.

A multiplex PCR was run with 60 Vbeta primers and 13 Jbeta primers. Profiled with immunoSEQ multiplex PCR; TCRdb holds only in-frame clones, not every one. Of 75,000 to 90,000 clones listed, 72% are singletons. This TCR derives from a woman aged 40 to 50 in good health and CMV-seropositive. The rearrangement joins TRBV7-2 to TRBJ2-1, with 7 bases aligning to TRBD2. The material sequenced was PBMCs. The CDR3 DNA reads as TGTGCCAGCAGCTTATACGGGGCGGGACTAACGAATGAGCAGTTCTTC. Protein sequence: CASSLYGAGLTNEQFF.